This is a list of T cell receptor beta chains from one sample in a study of blood T cell repertoires in COVID-19. Here immunoSEQ multiplex PCR was the method, and the copy in TCRdb shows in-frame clones only, minus some. This sample yields 150,000 or so clones, of which approximately 79% are seen a single time; 8.1% belongs to the top ten. Sequencing was carried out using peripheral blood. Receptor source: a woman in her sixties or seventies with COVID-19, enrolled during active disease. CDR3s include the opening cysteine and the closing phenylalanine or tryptophan. Each record gives: J gene, D gene, V gene, clone size, CDR3 DNA, CDR3 protein. The D gene is left open where the match is weak. Some rows have no size entry. The others give once, few or many, or a class for an expanded clone.

J gene: TRBJ1-5; D gene: .; V gene: TRBV3-1/TRBV3-2; clone size: .; CDR3 DNA: TGTGCCAGCAGCCAAGAGACTCGAGGTCAGCCCCAGCATTTT; CDR3 protein: CASSQETRGQPQHF
J gene: TRBJ2-6; D gene: .; V gene: TRBV29-1; clone size: .; CDR3 DNA: TGCAGCGTTGAACGGGTGGACAACTCTGGGGCCAACGTCCTGACTTTC; CDR3 protein: CSVERVDNSGANVLTF
J gene: TRBJ2-7; D gene: TRBD2; V gene: TRBV5-1; clone size: .; CDR3 DNA: TGCGCCAGCAGCTTGTCCACTAGCGGGACTAATTACGAGCAGTACTTC; CDR3 protein: CASSLSTSGTNYEQYF
J gene: TRBJ2-1; D gene: TRBD2; V gene: TRBV5-1; clone size: .; CDR3 DNA: TGCGCCAGCTCTGATCGACAGGGGACTAGCGGTGAGCAGTTCTTC; CDR3 protein: CASSDRQGTSGEQFF
J gene: TRBJ2-5; D gene: .; V gene: TRBV2; clone size: few; CDR3 DNA: TGTGCCAGCAGTGGACCCACAGAAGTGGAGACCCAGTACTTC; CDR3 protein: CASSGPTEVETQYF
J gene: TRBJ2-3; D gene: .; V gene: TRBV2; clone size: .; CDR3 DNA: TGTGCCAGCAGTGAAGTAAGGCGGGTAAACACAGATACGCAGTATTTT; CDR3 protein: CASSEVRRVNTDTQYF
J gene: TRBJ1-5; D gene: .; V gene: TRBV2; clone size: .; CDR3 DNA: TGTGCCAGCACGGGACTAAATAGCAATCAGCCCCAGCATTTT; CDR3 protein: CASTGLNSNQPQHF
J gene: TRBJ1-2; D gene: .; V gene: TRBV7-2; clone size: few; CDR3 DNA: TGTGCCAGCAGCCCCTCCAAGGGGTTGCATGGCTACACCTTC; CDR3 protein: CASSPSKGLHGYTF
J gene: TRBJ2-7; D gene: TRBD2; V gene: TRBV4-2; clone size: .; CDR3 DNA: TGTGCCAGCAGCCAAGATTTCGCTAGCGGGAATAGCTACGAGCAGTACTTC; CDR3 protein: CASSQDFASGNSYEQYF
J gene: TRBJ2-4; D gene: TRBD2; V gene: TRBV28; clone size: .; CDR3 DNA: TGTGCCAGCAGCTCCTGGACTAGTGTGGATACCAAAAACATTCAGTACTTC; CDR3 protein: CASSSWTSVDTKNIQYF
J gene: TRBJ2-1; D gene: TRBD2; V gene: TRBV5-1; clone size: .; CDR3 DNA: TGCGCCAGCAGCTTGGATCTAGCGGGAGAGGAGCAGTTCTTC; CDR3 protein: CASSLDLAGEEQFF
J gene: TRBJ1-5; D gene: .; V gene: TRBV7-8; clone size: .; CDR3 DNA: TGTGCCAGCAGCTTAGTCGTTAATAGCAATCAGCCCCAGCATTTT; CDR3 protein: CASSLVVNSNQPQHF
J gene: TRBJ1-2; D gene: TRBD1; V gene: TRBV5-1; clone size: .; CDR3 DNA: TGCGCCAGCAGCGATGACAGGGGTGGAGACGGCTACACCTTC; CDR3 protein: CASSDDRGGDGYTF
J gene: TRBJ2-3; D gene: .; V gene: TRBV7-3; clone size: .; CDR3 DNA: TGTGCCAGCAGCGAATCTAGCTCTGGGAGAGATACGCAGTATTTT; CDR3 protein: CASSESSSGRDTQYF
J gene: TRBJ1-1; D gene: TRBD1; V gene: TRBV6-6; clone size: .; CDR3 DNA: TGTGCCAGCAGTCTCACAGGGGGGATTCGAGCTTTCTTT; CDR3 protein: CASSLTGGIRAFF
J gene: TRBJ1-2; D gene: .; V gene: TRBV4-3; clone size: .; CDR3 DNA: TGCGCCAGCAGCCTCGATTCGGACCGGCGGGGCTATGGCTACACCTTC; CDR3 protein: CASSLDSDRRGYGYTF
J gene: TRBJ2-1; D gene: .; V gene: TRBV9; clone size: .; CDR3 DNA: TGTGCCAGCAGCGTAGCCGACAGGTTGGTCAATGAGCAGTTCTTC; CDR3 protein: CASSVADRLVNEQFF
J gene: TRBJ1-1; D gene: .; V gene: TRBV27; clone size: .; CDR3 DNA: TGTGCCAGCAGCAACAAGCCTAGGGGTTGGGGAAACACTGAAGCTTTCTTT; CDR3 protein: CASSNKPRGWGNTEAFF
J gene: TRBJ2-3; D gene: .; V gene: TRBV9; clone size: .; CDR3 DNA: TGTGCCAGCAGCGTCCCCGGCACAGATACGCAGTATTTT; CDR3 protein: CASSVPGTDTQYF
J gene: TRBJ2-1; D gene: TRBD2; V gene: TRBV27; clone size: .; CDR3 DNA: TGTGCCAGCAGTCTTACGACTAGCATATCGTTCCTTCGGGAGCAGTTCTTC; CDR3 protein: CASSLTTSISFLREQFF
J gene: TRBJ2-2; D gene: TRBD1; V gene: TRBV4-2; clone size: .; CDR3 DNA: TGTGCCAGCAGCCAAGGACAGGGGGCTTATAGCGGGGCTGGAACCGGGGAGCTGTTTTTT; CDR3 protein: CASSQGQGAYSGAGTGELFF
J gene: TRBJ1-5; D gene: TRBD1; V gene: TRBV28; clone size: .; CDR3 DNA: TGTGCCAGCGCGGGACAGGGAGTTACGAGAAGCAATCAGCCCCAGCATTTT; CDR3 protein: CASAGQGVTRSNQPQHF
J gene: TRBJ2-2; D gene: .; V gene: TRBV2; clone size: few; CDR3 DNA: TGTGCCAGCAGTCTCGGAGGCACCGGGGAGCTGTTTTTT; CDR3 protein: CASSLGGTGELFF
J gene: TRBJ2-1; D gene: .; V gene: TRBV18; clone size: .; CDR3 DNA: TGTGCCAGCTCACCACGGGCAGCCGATGAGCAGTTCTTC; CDR3 protein: CASSPRAADEQFF
J gene: TRBJ2-1; D gene: TRBD2; V gene: TRBV27; clone size: .; CDR3 DNA: TGTGCCAGCGTCCACGCAGCGGGAGGCTACGATGAGCAGTTCTTC; CDR3 protein: CASVHAAGGYDEQFF
J gene: TRBJ1-4; D gene: .; V gene: TRBV6-6; clone size: once; CDR3 DNA: TGTGCCAGCAGTTGGGGCGAAAAACTGTTTTTT; CDR3 protein: CASSWGEKLFF
J gene: TRBJ2-3; D gene: TRBD2; V gene: TRBV6-2/TRBV6-3; clone size: .; CDR3 DNA: TGTGCCAGCAGTTACAGTAGCGGGGACGACACAGATACGCAGTATTTT; CDR3 protein: CASSYSSGDDTDTQYF
J gene: TRBJ1-1; D gene: .; V gene: TRBV28; clone size: .; CDR3 DNA: TGTGCCAGCAGTTTTTTGTTTCGGGGGGGGAACACTGAAGCTTTCTTT; CDR3 protein: CASSFLFRGGNTEAFF
J gene: TRBJ2-7; D gene: TRBD2; V gene: TRBV11-2; clone size: .; CDR3 DNA: TGTGCCAGCAGCTTAACCGGGACTACTTTCTCCTACGAGCAGTACTTC; CDR3 protein: CASSLTGTTFSYEQYF
J gene: TRBJ2-1; D gene: TRBD2; V gene: TRBV6-2/TRBV6-3; clone size: .; CDR3 DNA: TGTGCCAGCAGTTCGCAATCAAAGGGACTAGCAAGGTTTAACAATGAGCAGTTCTTC; CDR3 protein: CASSSQSKGLARFNNEQFF
J gene: TRBJ1-2; D gene: TRBD1; V gene: TRBV6-5; clone size: .; CDR3 DNA: TGTGCCAGCAGCTACAGGGGCTCTAACTATGGCTACACCTTC; CDR3 protein: CASSYRGSNYGYTF
J gene: TRBJ2-1; D gene: TRBD2; V gene: TRBV11-3; clone size: few; CDR3 DNA: TGTGCCAGCAGCTACGGGGGGGGCAATGAGCAGTTCTTC; CDR3 protein: CASSYGGGNEQFF
J gene: TRBJ2-1; D gene: .; V gene: TRBV19; clone size: .; CDR3 DNA: TGTGCCAGTAGCTCCCCCCCGGGGGTCAACTCCAATGAGCAGTTCTTC; CDR3 protein: CASSSPPGVNSNEQFF
J gene: TRBJ1-1; D gene: TRBD1; V gene: TRBV5-1; clone size: .; CDR3 DNA: TGCGCCAGCACCTGGACAGGGTCTAGGGGGAACACTGAAGCTTTCTTT; CDR3 protein: CASTWTGSRGNTEAFF
J gene: TRBJ1-3; D gene: .; V gene: TRBV5-8; clone size: .; CDR3 DNA: TGTGCCAGCAGCTTGGGGACAGCCAACTCTGGAAACACCATATATTTT; CDR3 protein: CASSLGTANSGNTIYF
J gene: TRBJ2-1; D gene: TRBD2; V gene: TRBV7-9; clone size: .; CDR3 DNA: TGTGCCAGCAGCCCTATCATAGCGGGAGGCTCCTACAATGAGCAGTTCTTC; CDR3 protein: CASSPIIAGGSYNEQFF
J gene: TRBJ2-3; D gene: TRBD2; V gene: TRBV5-5; clone size: .; CDR3 DNA: TGTGCCAGCAGCCCTTCTAGCGGGGGGGCTTGGTTAGGCCCAGATACGCAGTATTTT; CDR3 protein: CASSPSSGGAWLGPDTQYF
J gene: TRBJ2-2; D gene: TRBD1; V gene: TRBV6-1; clone size: .; CDR3 DNA: TGTGCCAGCAGTGATCGCTCGAGACAGGGGGGTGGCACCGGGGAGCTGTTTTTT; CDR3 protein: CASSDRSRQGGGTGELFF
J gene: TRBJ2-7; D gene: .; V gene: TRBV10-3; clone size: .; CDR3 DNA: TGTGCCATCAGTGAGTCAATACGACAGGGAGGCGAGCAGTACTTC; CDR3 protein: CAISESIRQGGEQYF
J gene: TRBJ1-2; D gene: .; V gene: TRBV7-9; clone size: .; CDR3 DNA: TGTGCCAGCACCTCGGACAGTAGGTTCTATGGCTACACCTTC; CDR3 protein: CASTSDSRFYGYTF
J gene: TRBJ1-1; D gene: .; V gene: TRBV18; clone size: .; CDR3 DNA: TGTGCCAGCTCACCTTTTTCGACAGGGAACACTGAAGCTTTCTTT; CDR3 protein: CASSPFSTGNTEAFF
J gene: TRBJ1-2; D gene: TRBD1; V gene: TRBV14; clone size: .; CDR3 DNA: TGTGCCAGCAGCCATTCCGGGACAGGGGGCAAAGGAGCTAACTATGGCTACACCTTC; CDR3 protein: CASSHSGTGGKGANYGYTF
J gene: TRBJ1-3; D gene: TRBD1; V gene: TRBV18; clone size: few; CDR3 DNA: TGTGCCAGCTCACTCCGACAGGGTGAGTCTGGAAACACCATATATTTT; CDR3 protein: CASSLRQGESGNTIYF
J gene: TRBJ2-7; D gene: .; V gene: TRBV7-6; clone size: .; CDR3 DNA: TGTGCCAGCAGCTTAGGGGCAGGCACCGAGCAGTACTTC; CDR3 protein: CASSLGAGTEQYF
J gene: TRBJ2-4; D gene: TRBD2; V gene: TRBV3-1/TRBV3-2; clone size: .; CDR3 DNA: TGTGCCAGCAGCCTCGGGGGGGCCAAAAACATTCAGTACTTC; CDR3 protein: CASSLGGAKNIQYF
J gene: TRBJ2-3; D gene: .; V gene: TRBV29-1; clone size: .; CDR3 DNA: TGCAGCGCCGGGAGCACAGATACGCAGTATTTT; CDR3 protein: CSAGSTDTQYF
J gene: TRBJ2-2; D gene: .; V gene: TRBV27; clone size: .; CDR3 DNA: TGTGCCAGCAGTTTATGGAGCAGGGTGAACACCGGGGAGCTGTTTTTT; CDR3 protein: CASSLWSRVNTGELFF
J gene: TRBJ1-5; D gene: .; V gene: TRBV18; clone size: .; CDR3 DNA: TGTGCCAGCTCACCAGGGGCCGACAATCAGCCCCAGCATTTT; CDR3 protein: CASSPGADNQPQHF